This T cell receptor beta chain derives from a study of CD8 T cells in acute hepatitis C reinfection. The time point denotes: naive CD8 control sorted from an acute-time-point sample. The assay was immunoSEQ multiplex PCR, and TCRdb's table has in-frame clones only and misses some. The sample consists of 30,000 to 45,000 clones, around 85% of them appearing once. This CDR3 region has 13 residues. CDR1 is LNHNV, CDR2 YYDKDF, per germline (reference sequence). Trimming at V came to 4 bases and at J to 9 bases, leaving 5 bases not matched to a gene. V usage is TRBV15 and J usage is TRBJ2-1, with 8 bases lining up with TRBD1. This sequence was found in a woman under 30 who spontaneously cleared hepatitis C infection. Sequenced: naive CD8+ T cells from PBMCs. The CDR3 protein is CATSISTGAEQFF. The CDR3 nucleotides read TGTGCCACCAGCATCTCGACAGGGGCTGAGCAGTTCTTC. The full variable domain, its missing parts supplied by reference TRBV15 and TRBJ2-1, is DAMVIQNPRYQVTQFGKPVTLSCSQTLNHNVMYWYQQKSSQAPKLLFHYYDKDFNNEADTPDNFQSRRPNTSFCFLDIRSPGLGDTAMYLCATSISTGAEQFFGPGTRLTVL.